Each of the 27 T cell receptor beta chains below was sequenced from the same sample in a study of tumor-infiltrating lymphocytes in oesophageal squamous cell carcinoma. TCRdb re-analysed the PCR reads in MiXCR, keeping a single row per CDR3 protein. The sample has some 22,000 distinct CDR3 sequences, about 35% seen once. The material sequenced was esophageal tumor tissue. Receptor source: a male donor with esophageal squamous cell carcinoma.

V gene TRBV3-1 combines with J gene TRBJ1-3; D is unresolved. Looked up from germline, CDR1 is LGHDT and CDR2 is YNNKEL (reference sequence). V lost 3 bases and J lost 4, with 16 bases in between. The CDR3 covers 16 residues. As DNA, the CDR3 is TGTGCCAGCAGCCAGGCCGACTCCTTGCCAGGAAACACCATATATTTT. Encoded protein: CASSQADSLPGNTIYF.

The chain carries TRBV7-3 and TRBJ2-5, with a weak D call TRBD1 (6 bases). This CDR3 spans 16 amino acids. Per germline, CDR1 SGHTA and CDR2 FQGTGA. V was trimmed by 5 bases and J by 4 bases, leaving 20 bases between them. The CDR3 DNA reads TGTGCCAGCAGCCGGGTGGGGGCCAACCCCCGAGAGACCCAGTACTTC. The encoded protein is CASSRVGANPRETQYF.

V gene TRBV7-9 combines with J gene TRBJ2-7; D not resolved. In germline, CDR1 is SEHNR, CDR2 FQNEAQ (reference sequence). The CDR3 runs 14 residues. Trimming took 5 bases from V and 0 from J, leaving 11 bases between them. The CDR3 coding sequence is TGTGCCAGCAGCGTACGGATCGACTCCTACGAGCAGTACTTC. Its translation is CASSVRIDSYEQYF.

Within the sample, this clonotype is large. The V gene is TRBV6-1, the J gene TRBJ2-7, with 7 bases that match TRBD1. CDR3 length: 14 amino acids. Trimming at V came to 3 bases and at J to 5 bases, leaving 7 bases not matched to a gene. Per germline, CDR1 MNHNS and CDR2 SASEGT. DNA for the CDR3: TGTGCCAGCAGTGACGCAGGGGGTGTCAACGAGCAGTACTTC. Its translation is CASSDAGGVNEQYF.

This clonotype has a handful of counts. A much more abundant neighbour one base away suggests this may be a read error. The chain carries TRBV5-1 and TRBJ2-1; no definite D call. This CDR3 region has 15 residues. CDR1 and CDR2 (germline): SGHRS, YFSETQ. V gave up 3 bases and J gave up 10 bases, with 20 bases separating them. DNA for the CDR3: TGCGCCAGCAGCTCGGGCTTCCAGTTCAACTACGAGCAGTTCTTC. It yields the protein CASSSGFQFNYEQFF.

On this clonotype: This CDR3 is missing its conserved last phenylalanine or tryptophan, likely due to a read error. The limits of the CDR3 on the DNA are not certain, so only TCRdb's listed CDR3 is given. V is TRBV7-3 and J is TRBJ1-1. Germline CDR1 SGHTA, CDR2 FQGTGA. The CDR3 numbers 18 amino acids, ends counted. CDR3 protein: CASSLRAQEPSYEQYFGA.

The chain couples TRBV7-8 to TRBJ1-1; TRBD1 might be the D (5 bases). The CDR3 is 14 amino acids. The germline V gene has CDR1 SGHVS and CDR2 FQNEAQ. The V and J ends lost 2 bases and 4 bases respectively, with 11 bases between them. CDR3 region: CASSLKGVSTEAFF. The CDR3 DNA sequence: TGTGCCAGCAGCTTAAAAGGGGTTTCCACTGAAGCTTTCTTT.

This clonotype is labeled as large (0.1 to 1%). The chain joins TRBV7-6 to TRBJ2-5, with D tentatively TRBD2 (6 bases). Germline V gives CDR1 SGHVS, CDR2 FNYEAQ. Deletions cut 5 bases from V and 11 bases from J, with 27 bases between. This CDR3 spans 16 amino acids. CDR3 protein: CASSPIYAGGRNEQYF. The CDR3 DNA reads TGTGCCAGCAGCCCTATTTATGCCGGGGGTCGTAATGAGCAGTACTTC.

CDR3: CASSTLTGRRTGNTIYF. CDR3 sequence (DNA): TGTGCCAGCAGTACCTTGACAGGGCGTAGGACTGGAAACACCATATATTTT. This chain joins TRBV28 and TRBJ1-3; 7 positions match TRBD1. This CDR3 spans 17 amino acids. Unmatched junction bases numbered 12, after V lost 5 bases and J lost 2 bases. Germline assignment: CDR1 MDHEN and CDR2 SYDVKM.

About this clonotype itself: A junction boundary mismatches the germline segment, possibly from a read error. The DNA of the CDR3 is TGTGCCAGCAGCCCTGACTACGAGCAGTTTTTT. This gives the protein CASSPDYEQFF. The chain recombines TRBV7-2 with TRBJ2-2, with D perhaps TRBD2 (5 bases). Germline assignment: CDR1 SGHTA and CDR2 FQGNSA. The CDR3 runs to 11 residues.

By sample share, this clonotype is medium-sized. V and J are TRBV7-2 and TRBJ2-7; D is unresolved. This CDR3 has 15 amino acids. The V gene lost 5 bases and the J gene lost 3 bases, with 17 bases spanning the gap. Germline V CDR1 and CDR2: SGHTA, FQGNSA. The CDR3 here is CASSQSPDRLYEQYF. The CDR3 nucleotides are TGTGCCAGCAGCCAATCACCGGACCGCCTCTACGAGCAGTACTTC.

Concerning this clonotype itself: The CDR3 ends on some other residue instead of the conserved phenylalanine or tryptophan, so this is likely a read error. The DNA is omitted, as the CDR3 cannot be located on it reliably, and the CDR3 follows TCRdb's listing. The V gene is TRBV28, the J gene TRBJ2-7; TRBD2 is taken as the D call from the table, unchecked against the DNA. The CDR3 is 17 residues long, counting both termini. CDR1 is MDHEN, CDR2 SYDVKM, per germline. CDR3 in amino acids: CASGDPLGDNSPLHFGN.

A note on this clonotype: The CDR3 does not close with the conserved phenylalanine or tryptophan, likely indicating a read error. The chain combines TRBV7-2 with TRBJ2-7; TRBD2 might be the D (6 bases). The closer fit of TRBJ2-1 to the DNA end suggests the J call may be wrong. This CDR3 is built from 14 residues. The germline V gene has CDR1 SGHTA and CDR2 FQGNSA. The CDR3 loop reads CASSLAGTLNEQFL. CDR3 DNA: TGTGCCAGCAGCTTAGCTGGGACTCTAAATGAGCAGTTCTTG.

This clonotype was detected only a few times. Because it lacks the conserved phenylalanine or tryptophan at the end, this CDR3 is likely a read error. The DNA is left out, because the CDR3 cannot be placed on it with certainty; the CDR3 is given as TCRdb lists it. CDR3 region: CASSRANYGYTFGS. The chain links TRBV7-2 to TRBJ2-7. The CDR3 contains 14 residues when both ends are counted. Germline V lookup: CDR1 SGHTA, CDR2 FQGNSA.

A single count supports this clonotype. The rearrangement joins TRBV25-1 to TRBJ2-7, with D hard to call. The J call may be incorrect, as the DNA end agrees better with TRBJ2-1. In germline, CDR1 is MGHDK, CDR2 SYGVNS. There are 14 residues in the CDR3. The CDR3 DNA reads TGTGCCAGCAGTGGATCCGGCCCCGGCAATGAGCAGTTCTTC. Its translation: CASSGSGPGNEQFF.

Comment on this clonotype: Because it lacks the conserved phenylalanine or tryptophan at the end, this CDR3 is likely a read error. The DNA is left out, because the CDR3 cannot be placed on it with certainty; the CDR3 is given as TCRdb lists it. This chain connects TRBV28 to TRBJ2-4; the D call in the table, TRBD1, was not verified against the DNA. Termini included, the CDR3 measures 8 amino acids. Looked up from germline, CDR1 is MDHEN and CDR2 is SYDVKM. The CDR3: CASTLGDR.

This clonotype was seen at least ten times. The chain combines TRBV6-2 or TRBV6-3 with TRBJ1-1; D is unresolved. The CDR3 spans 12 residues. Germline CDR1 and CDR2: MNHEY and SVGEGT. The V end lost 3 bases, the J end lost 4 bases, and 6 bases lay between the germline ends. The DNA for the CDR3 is TGTGCCAGCAGTTATCGGGCCACTGAAGCTTTCTTT. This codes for CASSYRATEAFF.

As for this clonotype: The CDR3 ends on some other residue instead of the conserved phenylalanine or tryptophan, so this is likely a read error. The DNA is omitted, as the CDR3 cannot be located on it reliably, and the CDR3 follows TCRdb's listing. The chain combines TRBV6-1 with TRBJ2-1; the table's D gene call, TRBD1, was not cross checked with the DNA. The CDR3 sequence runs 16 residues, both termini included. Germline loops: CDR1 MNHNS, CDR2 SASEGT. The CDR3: CASRPFRENYGYTFGS.

The CDR3 sequence: CASSAESNTEAFF. CDR3 DNA sequence: TGTGCCAGCAGCGCGGAATCGAACACTGAAGCTTTCTTT. V gene TRBV11-3 combines with J gene TRBJ1-1; D not resolved. V dropped 5 bases and J dropped 1 base, with 8 bases sitting between them. This CDR3 spans 13 amino acids. CDR1 SGHNT and CDR2 YENEEA come from the germline V gene.

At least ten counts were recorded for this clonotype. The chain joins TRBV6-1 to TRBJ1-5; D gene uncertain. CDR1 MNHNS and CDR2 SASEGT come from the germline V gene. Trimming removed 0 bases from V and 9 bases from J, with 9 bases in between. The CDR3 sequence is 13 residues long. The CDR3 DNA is TGTGCCAGCAGTGAAGCTCCCCCTCTGCCCCAGCATTTT. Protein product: CASSEAPPLPQHF.

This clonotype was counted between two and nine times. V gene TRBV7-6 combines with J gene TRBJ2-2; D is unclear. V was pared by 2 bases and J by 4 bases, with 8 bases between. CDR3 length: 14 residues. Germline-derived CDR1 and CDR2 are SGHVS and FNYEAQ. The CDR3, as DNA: TGTGCCAGCAGCTTACACACTGTCACCGGGGAGCTGTTTTTT. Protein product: CASSLHTVTGELFF.

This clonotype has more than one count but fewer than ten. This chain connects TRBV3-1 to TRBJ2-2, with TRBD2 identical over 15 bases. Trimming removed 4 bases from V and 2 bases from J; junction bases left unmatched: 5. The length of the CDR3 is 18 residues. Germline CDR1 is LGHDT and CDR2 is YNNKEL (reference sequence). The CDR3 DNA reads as TGTGCCAGCAGCCCCGGGACTAGCGGGAGGACTAACACCGGGGAGCTGTTTTTT. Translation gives CASSPGTSGRTNTGELFF.

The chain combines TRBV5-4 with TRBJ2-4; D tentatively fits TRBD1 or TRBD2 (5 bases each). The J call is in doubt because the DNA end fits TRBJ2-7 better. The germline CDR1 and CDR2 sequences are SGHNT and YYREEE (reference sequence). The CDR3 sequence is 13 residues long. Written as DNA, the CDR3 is TGTGCCAGCAGCTTGGAACTGGGACGCGAGCAGTACTTC. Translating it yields CASSLELGREQYF.

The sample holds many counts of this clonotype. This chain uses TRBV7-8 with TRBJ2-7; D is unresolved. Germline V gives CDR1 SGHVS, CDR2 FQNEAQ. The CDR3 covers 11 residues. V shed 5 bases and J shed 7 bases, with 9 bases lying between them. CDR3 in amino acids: CASSLLNEQYF. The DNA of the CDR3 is TGTGCCAGCAGCCTCCTGAATGAGCAGTACTTC.

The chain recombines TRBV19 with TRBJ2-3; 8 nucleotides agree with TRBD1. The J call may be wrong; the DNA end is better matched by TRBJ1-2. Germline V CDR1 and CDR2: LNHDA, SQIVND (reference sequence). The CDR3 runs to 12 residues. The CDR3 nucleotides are TGTGCCGGTAAACAGGGGGACTATGGCTACACCTTC. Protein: CAGKQGDYGYTF.

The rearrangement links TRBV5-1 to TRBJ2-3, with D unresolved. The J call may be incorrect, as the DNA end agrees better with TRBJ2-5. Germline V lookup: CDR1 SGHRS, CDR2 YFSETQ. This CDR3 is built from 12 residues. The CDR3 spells CASSPSKETQYF. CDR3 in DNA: TGCGCCAGCAGCCCCAGTAAAGAGACCCAGTACTTC.

CDR3 residues: CASSLTRLAGGRNEQFF. For the CDR3, the DNA is TGTGCCAGCAGCTTAACAAGACTAGCGGGAGGTAGGAATGAGCAGTTCTTC. The chain joins TRBV7-3 to TRBJ2-1, with 13 bases that match TRBD2. This CDR3 region has 17 residues. Germline V gene data show CDR1 as SGHTA and CDR2 as FQGTGA. The V segment lost 0 bases and the J segment 7 bases; nucleotides outside the gene matches: 6.